This entry features one T cell receptor (beta chain) sequence. Antigen: not known. This sample was included in a study of cytomegalovirus exposure and HLA in healthy donors. It was with 60 Vbeta and 13 Jbeta primers that the PCR ran. The protocol was immunoSEQ multiplex PCR, while the TCRdb copy is restricted to in-frame clones and leaves out a portion. Of about 130,000 clones in the sample, about 75% were seen once. Overall study findings and caveats: There were over 150 TCR beta chains listed as cytomegalovirus-associated. Some V segments (TRBV6-2 and TRBV6-3 among them) were excluded as indistinguishable. In vitro data verified three CMV-associated chains as specific for CMV antigens.

In germline, CDR1 is SGHVS, CDR2 FQNEAQ. The ends were cut back, 2 bases at V and 1 base at J, with 13 bases in the middle. The CDR3 has 16 residues. The rearrangement joins TRBV7-8 to TRBJ2-3; D uncertain. This receptor was obtained from a man aged 25-40 years in good health and CMV-seronegative. Sequences were obtained from PBMCs. For the CDR3, the DNA is TGTGCCAGCAGCTTAACCTCCGACCTAGGCACAGATACGCAGTATTTT. Its protein product is CASSLTSDLGTDTQYF.